This T cell receptor beta chain was captured by sequencing in a study of T cell responses to AZD1222 COVID-19 vaccine. Method: immunoSEQ multiplex PCR; TCRdb's copy keeps in-frame clones and lacks some. The data hold approximately 60,000 clones, with 75% to 90% observed a single time. Broader study findings: Baseline serostatus was positive in only six AZD1222 recipients. Spike-specific TCR breadth and depth rose after two AZD1222 doses. Donors in the cohort were predominantly white British and more often female, and clonal diversity was possibly underestimated. Repertoire collection took place solely once the T cell response had peaked.

CDR1 LNHDA and CDR2 SQIVND come from the germline V gene (reference sequence). V dropped 6 bases and J dropped 0 bases, with 6 bases sitting between them. There are 13 residues in the CDR3. Points on this clone: Its antigen is currently unknown.

This clonotype was sampled from an adult who received the AZD1222 COVID-19 vaccine. The sequencing here drew on peripheral blood, taken 28 days after the second AZD1222 dose. This sequence joins TRBV19 and TRBJ1-3, with D unresolved. CDR3 in DNA: TGTGCCAGTAGGGTCTTCTCTGGAAACACCATATATTTT. Its protein product is CASRVFSGNTIYF.